What follows is one TCR beta chain and its context. Per the original data handling: Nucleated cell number was recorded as an estimate derived from reference gene primer amplification. This table comes from immunoSEQ multiplex PCR, and its TCRdb copy is limited to in-frame clones, with some not included. V and J calls and clone size come straight from that table; D and trimming were deduced from the DNA. The sample consists of some 110,000 clones, 85% to 90% of them appearing once. The sample originates from a study of blood T cell repertoires in COVID-19. Study-level background: Sites in the United States, Italy and Spain provided acute and convalescent COVID-19 samples.

Germline CDR1 reads MDHEN; CDR2 reads SYDVKM. The CDR3 runs to 15 residues. The receptor's source is a man in his forties or fifties with acute or convalescent COVID-19. Input material: peripheral blood. The V call is TRBV28, the J call TRBJ1-1; D uncertain. The CDR3 DNA reads as TGTGCTGTTAAAGAGGCGGCTGTCAGGAACACTGAAGCTTTCTTT. Protein: CAVKEAAVRNTEAFF.